One sample yielded the 13 T cell receptor beta chains listed below, sequenced in a study of breast tumors, draining lymph nodes, adjacent tissues. Each CDR3 protein gets one entry after TCRdb re-called the multiplex PCR reads with MiXCR. This sample has 85,000 to 130,000 distinct CDR3 sequences, with around 30% found just once. The lymph nodes were axillary draining lymph nodes from breast cancer patients. The sequencing sample was made of axillary lymph node tissue. The receptors originated from a female donor with breast cancer. Some clones in this sample may be carry-over from other donors' samples.

This clonotype has at least ten counts. The V call is TRBV6-2 or TRBV6-3, the J call TRBJ2-7; the D gene is possibly TRBD2 (6 bases). Germline V CDR1 and CDR2: MNHEY, SVGEGT. V was pared by 7 bases and J by 2 bases, with 15 bases between. CDR3 size: 14 residues. The CDR3 coding sequence is TGTGCCAGCATCGACACGGCGGGGCCCTACGAGCAGTACTTC. This translates into CASIDTAGPYEQYF.

This clonotype was counted many times. J is TRBJ1-4 and V is TRBV20-1; D is unclear. The V and J ends lost 3 bases and 6 bases respectively, with 14 bases between them. This CDR3 region has 14 residues. Per germline, CDR1 DFQATT and CDR2 SNEGSKA (reference sequence). Written as DNA, the CDR3 is TGCAGTGCTAGGCTACTTGGGGTCGATGAAAAACTGTTTTTT. As protein: CSARLLGVDEKLFF.

This clonotype was observed a handful of times. A clone one base away is much larger, so this may be a read error. V gene TRBV12-5 combines with J gene TRBJ2-5; tentative D call: TRBD1 (6 bases). CDR3 length: 17 residues. Germline values: CDR1 LGHNT, CDR2 FRNRAP. V lost 2 bases, J lost 5 bases, and 21 bases lay in between. This CDR3 reads CASGLRFGAGATETQYF. The CDR3 bases are TGTGCTAGTGGTTTGAGGTTTGGTGCAGGGGCTACGGAGACCCAGTACTTC.

The chain recombines TRBV9 with TRBJ2-7; 9 positions match TRBD2. The J segment lost 3 bases and the V segment lost 4 bases, leaving 2 bases of the junction unmatched. Germline V lookup: CDR1 SGDLS, CDR2 YYNGEE. The CDR3 length is 13 residues. The CDR3 DNA reads as TGTGCCAGCAGCCATAGCGGGGGCTACGAGCAGTACTTC. Its protein is CASSHSGGYEQYF.

This clonotype was seen many times. The chain carries TRBV4-1 and TRBJ1-4; no definite D call. The V gene's germline CDR1 is MGHRA and CDR2 YSYEKL. V lost 1 base and J 2 bases, leaving 8 bases between the germline ends. There are 15 residues in the CDR3. The CDR3: CASSQGLGTNEKLFF. DNA for the CDR3: TGCGCCAGCAGCCAAGGCCTCGGGACTAATGAAAAACTGTTTTTT.

As to this clonotype: The germline gene is not matched at one end of the junction; a read error may be the cause. V is TRBV7-2 and J is TRBJ2-1; D is unclear. Germline CDR1 SGHTA, CDR2 FQGNSA. The CDR3 is 15 amino acids. The CDR3 DNA reads TGTGCCAGCAGCTGGCTAGAGGAGTTCTACAATGGGCAGTTCTTC. It yields the protein CASSWLEEFYNGQFF.

This clonotype showed up just once. The V and J genes are TRBV7-9 and TRBJ2-7; a weak D match, TRBD2 (5 bases). The CDR3 totals 16 residues. V was clipped by 5 bases and J by 3 bases, with 20 bases between them. Germline values: CDR1 SEHNR, CDR2 FQNEAQ (reference sequence). The CDR3 spells CASSTDPGFGNYEQYF. CDR3 DNA: TGTGCCAGCAGCACCGACCCGGGGTTCGGAAACTACGAGCAGTACTTC.

This clonotype was recorded a few times. Possible read error: a much larger clone is one base away. The chain recombines TRBV6-5 with TRBJ2-2, with a tentative D call TRBD2 (5 bases). V lost 5 bases, J lost 0 bases, and 10 bases lay in between. Per the germline V gene, CDR1 is MNHEY and CDR2 is SVGAGI. This CDR3 is built from 15 residues. The CDR3 DNA is TGTGCCAGCAGTCATCCGGGGACGAACACCGGGGAGCTGTTTTTT. This sequence encodes CASSHPGTNTGELFF.

Ten or more counts support this clonotype. The V and J genes are TRBV6-6 and TRBJ1-3; a weak D match, TRBD1 (6 bases). The V end was cut by 10 bases, the J end by 3 bases, with 19 bases between. CDR1 MNHNY and CDR2 SVGAGI come from the germline V gene (reference sequence). The CDR3 totals 15 residues. The CDR3 DNA sequence: TGTGCCACCCGGAACGGGGGGCCTTATGGAAACACCATATATTTT. It specifies CATRNGGPYGNTIYF.

This clonotype was recorded many times. The CDR3 nucleotides read TGTGCCAGCAGCATCTCCCGGGACAGGGCTCTTTATGGCTACACCTTC. Its translation: CASSISRDRALYGYTF. J is TRBJ1-2 and V is TRBV7-2; 9 bases fit TRBD1. The germline gives CDR1 SGHTA, CDR2 FQGNSA. V shed 5 bases and J 5 bases; nucleotides not matched to a gene: 12. This CDR3 comprises 16 residues.

Many counts were recorded for this clonotype. The rearrangement uses TRBV7-2 and TRBJ2-2; 8 nucleotides match TRBD2. The CDR3 sequence is 14 residues long. Germline-derived CDR1 and CDR2 are SGHTA and FQGNSA. V dropped 3 bases and J dropped 5; count of bases not matched to a gene: 2. CDR3 nucleotide sequence: TGTGCCAGCAGCTTGATAGCGGGAACCGGGGAGCTGTTTTTT. Translating gives CASSLIAGTGELFF.

The V gene is TRBV6-5, the J gene TRBJ2-3, with 11 positions matching TRBD2. With 6 bases clipped from V and 1 base from J, the junction kept 6 bases outside the gene matches. Per the germline V gene, CDR1 is MNHEY and CDR2 is SVGAGI. The CDR3 runs 16 residues. This chain's CDR3 is CASSGTTSGGTDTQYF. Written as DNA, the CDR3 is TGTGCCAGCAGCGGAACGACTAGCGGGGGCACAGATACGCAGTATTTT.

Note on this clonotype: This may come from a read error, since a much larger clone is one base off. V and J are TRBV6-5 and TRBJ2-3; D tentatively fits TRBD1 or TRBD2 (6 bases each). V lost 10 bases, J lost 2 bases, and 16 bases lay in between. The CDR3 loop spans 14 amino acids. Germline values: CDR1 MNHEY, CDR2 SVGAGI. The CDR3 loop reads CATNRGPTTDTQYF. As DNA, the CDR3 is TGTGCCACAAACCGGGGGCCCACCACAGATACGCAGTATTTT.